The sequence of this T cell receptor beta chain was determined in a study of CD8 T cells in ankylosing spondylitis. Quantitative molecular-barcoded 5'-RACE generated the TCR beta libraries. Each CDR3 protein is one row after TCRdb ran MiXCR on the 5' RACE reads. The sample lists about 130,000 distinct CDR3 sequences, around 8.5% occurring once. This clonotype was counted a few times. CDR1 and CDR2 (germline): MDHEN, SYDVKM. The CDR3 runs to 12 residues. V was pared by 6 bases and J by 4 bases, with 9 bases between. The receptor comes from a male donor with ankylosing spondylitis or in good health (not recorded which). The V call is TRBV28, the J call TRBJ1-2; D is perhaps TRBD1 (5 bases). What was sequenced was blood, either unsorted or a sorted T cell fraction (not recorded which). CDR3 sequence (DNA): TGTGCCAGCAGGGCGAGGGGCTATGGCTACACCTTC. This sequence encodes CASRARGYGYTF.